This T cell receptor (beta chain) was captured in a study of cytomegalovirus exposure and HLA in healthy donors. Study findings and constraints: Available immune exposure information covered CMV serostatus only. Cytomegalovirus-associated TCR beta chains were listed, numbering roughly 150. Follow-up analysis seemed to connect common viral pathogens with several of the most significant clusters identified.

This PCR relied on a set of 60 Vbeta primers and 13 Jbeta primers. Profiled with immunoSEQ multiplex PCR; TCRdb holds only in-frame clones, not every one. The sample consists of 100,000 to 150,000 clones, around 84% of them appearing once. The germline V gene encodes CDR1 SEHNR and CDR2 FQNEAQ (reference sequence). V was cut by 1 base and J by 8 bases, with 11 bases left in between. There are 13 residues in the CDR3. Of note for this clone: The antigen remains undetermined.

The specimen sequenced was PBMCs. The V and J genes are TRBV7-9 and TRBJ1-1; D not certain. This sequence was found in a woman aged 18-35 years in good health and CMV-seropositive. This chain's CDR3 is CASSLDTEAEAFF. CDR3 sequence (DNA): TGTGCCAGCAGCTTAGATACCGAAGCCGAAGCTTTCTTT.